This paragraph reports one TCR beta chain. Its antigen is not identified. Each cell subset's genomic DNA was divided evenly among several immunoSEQ plates. Libraries were prepared by immunoSEQ multiplex PCR; TCRdb keeps only in-frame clonotypes and omits some of them. Seen here are 2,500,000 or so clones, around nine tenths observed once, and the top ten hold around 0.15%. This record comes from a study of shared clonotypes between healthy human individuals. Study-level points and caveats: Roughly 4.6% of naive CD4 clonotypes were common to a handful of donors. Researchers sampled blood only, noting tissue repertoires likely differ.

V shed 4 bases and J shed 5 bases, with 17 bases lying between them. This CDR3 spans 15 amino acids. Germline assignment: CDR1 KGHSH and CDR2 LQKENI. Donors were healthy HIV-negative adults without recently reported acute infections or vaccinations. The TCR originated in a man younger than 35 in good health. Sequenced: naive CD4+ T cells sorted from blood. The subset is: CD45RA+ positively selected. This chain uses TRBV18 with TRBJ2-5, with a possible D match to TRBD2 (5 bases). In nucleotides, the CDR3 is TGTGCCAGCTCACGGGAGCGGCAACTAGGGGAGACCCAGTACTTC. Protein sequence: CASSRERQLGETQYF.